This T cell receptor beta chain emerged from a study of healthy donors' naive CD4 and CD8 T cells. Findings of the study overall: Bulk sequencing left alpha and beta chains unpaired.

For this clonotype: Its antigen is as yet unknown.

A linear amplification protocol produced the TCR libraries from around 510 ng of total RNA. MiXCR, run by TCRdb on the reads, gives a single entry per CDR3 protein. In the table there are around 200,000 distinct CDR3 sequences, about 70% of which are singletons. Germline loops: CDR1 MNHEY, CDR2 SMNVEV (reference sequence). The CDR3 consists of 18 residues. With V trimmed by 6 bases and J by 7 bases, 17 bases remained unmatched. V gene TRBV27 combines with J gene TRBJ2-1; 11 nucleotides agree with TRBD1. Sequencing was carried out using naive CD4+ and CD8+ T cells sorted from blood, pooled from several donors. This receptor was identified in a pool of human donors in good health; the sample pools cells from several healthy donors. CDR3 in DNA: TGTGCCAGCAGATCTATTTCCGGGACAGGGGGAATTTTGAATGAGCAGTTCTTC. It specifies CASRSISGTGGILNEQFF.